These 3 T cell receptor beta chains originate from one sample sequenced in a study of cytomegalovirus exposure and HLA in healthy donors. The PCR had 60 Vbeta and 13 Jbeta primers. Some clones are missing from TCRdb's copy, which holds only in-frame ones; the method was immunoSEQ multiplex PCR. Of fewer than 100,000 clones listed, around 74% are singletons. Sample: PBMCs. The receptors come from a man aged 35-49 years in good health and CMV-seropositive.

In DNA, the CDR3 is TGTGCCAGCAGCTTCGGAGAGTACGAGCAGTACTTC. Its translation: CASSFGEYEQYF. The gene calls are TRBV5-4 and TRBJ2-7; no definite D call. The length of the CDR3 is 12 residues. Between the trimmed V and J ends, which lost 2 bases and 4 bases, there was a span of 7 bases. The germline gives CDR1 SGHNT, CDR2 YYREEE (reference sequence).

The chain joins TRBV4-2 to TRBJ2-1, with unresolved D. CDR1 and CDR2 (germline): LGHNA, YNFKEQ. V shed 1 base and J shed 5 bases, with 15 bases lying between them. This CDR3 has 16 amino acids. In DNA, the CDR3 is TGTGCCAGCAGCCAAGCGGGTTCCCTATCGCACAATGAGCAGTTCTTC. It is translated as CASSQAGSLSHNEQFF.

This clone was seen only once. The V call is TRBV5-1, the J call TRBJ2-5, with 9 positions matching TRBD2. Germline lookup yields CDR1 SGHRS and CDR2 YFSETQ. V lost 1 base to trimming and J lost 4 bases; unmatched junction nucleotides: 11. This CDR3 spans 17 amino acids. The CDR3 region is CASSLMAGGQLGETQYF. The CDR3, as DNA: TGCGCCAGCAGCTTGATGGCGGGGGGGCAGCTCGGAGAGACCCAGTACTTC.